The next 29 T cell receptor beta chains were all read from a single sample in a study of T cell responses to AZD1222 COVID-19 vaccine. Sequencing used immunoSEQ multiplex PCR; TCRdb keeps in-frame clones, though not all of them. The top ten clones hold 18% of a sample with 150,000 to 170,000 clones, 90% of them seen once. Material: peripheral blood, obtained on day 0 of AZD1222 vaccination. Every receptor here comes from an adult in good health.

This clone was picked up one time. The V and J genes are TRBV6-6 and TRBJ2-7, with D unclear. V was shortened by 8 bases and J by 6 bases, with 14 bases between the two germline ends. This CDR3 has 12 amino acids. Germline CDR1 is MNHNY and CDR2 is SVGAGI (reference sequence). CDR3 loop: CASETELGEQYF. The CDR3 DNA is TGTGCCAGCGAGACCGAACTGGGCGAGCAGTACTTC.

The rearrangement joins TRBV5-1 to TRBJ1-6, with TRBD1 matching 7 bases. Per the germline V gene, CDR1 is SGHRS and CDR2 is YFSETQ. Unmatched junction bases numbered 7, after V lost 3 bases and J lost 7 bases. The CDR3 length is 15 residues. In nucleotides, the CDR3 is TGCGCCAGCAGCTCTACAGGGGATGTAAATTCACCCCTCCACTTT. Protein sequence: CASSSTGDVNSPLHF.

The CDR3 coding sequence is TGTGCCAGCAGCTCGTGGGACAGGGTTACTGAAGCTTTCTTT. Translation gives CASSSWDRVTEAFF. The chain uses TRBV5-4 and TRBJ1-1, with TRBD1 matching 9 bases. This CDR3 contains 14 residues. Germline CDR1 reads SGHNT; CDR2 reads YYREEE (reference sequence). With V trimmed by 3 bases and J by 5 bases, 5 bases remained unmatched.

The V and J genes are TRBV7-9 and TRBJ2-5; tentatively, D is TRBD1 (6 bases). This CDR3 comprises 17 residues. The ends were cut back, 11 bases at V and 0 bases at J, with 25 bases in the middle. Per the germline V gene, CDR1 is SEHNR and CDR2 is FQNEAQ (reference sequence). As DNA, the CDR3 is TGTGCCGGTGGGTTGGAGGACAGATATTCAGACCAAGAGACCCAGTACTTC. Translated, it gives CAGGLEDRYSDQETQYF.

The CDR3 sequence is CASSVTRSGELFF. The CDR3 region has the DNA TGTGCCAGCAGCGTGACTAGGTCCGGGGAGCTGTTTTTT. The chain couples TRBV9 to TRBJ2-2, with TRBD2 as a possible D gene (6 bases). Germline V lookup: CDR1 SGDLS, CDR2 YYNGEE. The length of the CDR3 is 13 residues. Trimming removed 2 bases from V and 6 bases from J, with 8 bases in between.

The V call is TRBV30, the J call TRBJ1-2; D possibly corresponds to TRBD1 (6 bases). Per germline, CDR1 GTSNPN and CDR2 SVGIG (reference sequence). The CDR3 has 12 residues. V lost 0 bases to trimming and J lost 8 bases, with 10 bases between them. The CDR3 DNA reads as TGTGCCTGGAGTGTCGCCAGGGGCGGCTACACCTTC. Its protein product is CAWSVARGGYTF.

The chain is built from TRBV10-3 and TRBJ1-6, with D uncertain. The CDR3 loop spans 14 amino acids. Between the trimmed V and J ends, which lost 0 bases and 8 bases, there was a span of 8 bases. CDR1 and CDR2 from the germline V gene are ENHRY and SYGVKD. CDR3 sequence (DNA): TGTGCCATCAGTGAGTCTGGAAAGGATTCACCCCTCCACTTT. This translates into CAISESGKDSPLHF.

The chain has TRBV28 and TRBJ1-1; the D is unclear. Trimming removed 5 bases from V and 3 bases from J, with 16 bases in between. Germline CDR1 is MDHEN and CDR2 is SYDVKM. The CDR3 is made up of 15 amino acids. CDR3 region: CASSPLSRRDTEAFF. The CDR3 region has the DNA TGTGCCAGCAGTCCCCTCTCCCGGCGGGACACTGAAGCTTTCTTT.

The gene calls are TRBV6-5 and TRBJ1-5; TRBD1 matches at 8 bases. The ends lost 6 bases at V and 6 bases at J; junction bases unmatched: 10. The CDR3 consists of 15 residues. Germline CDR1 reads MNHEY; CDR2 reads SVGAGI. CDR3 DNA: TGTGCCAGCAGGCTCCGGACAGGGAAGGGTCAGCCCCAGCATTTT. This translates into CASRLRTGKGQPQHF.

The chain employs TRBV11-3 and TRBJ2-7; 8 nucleotides match TRBD1. The CDR3 is made up of 14 amino acids. The germline gives CDR1 SGHNT, CDR2 YENEEA. The ends lost 8 bases at V and 7 bases at J; junction bases unmatched: 13. The DNA for the CDR3 is TGTGCCAGCCGAGGTCGGGACAGGCCGGGGGAGCAGTACTTC. Translated: CASRGRDRPGEQYF.

CDR3 sequence: CASSLFPDRDISDTQYF. As DNA, the CDR3 is TGCGCCAGCAGCTTGTTCCCTGACAGGGATATCTCAGATACGCAGTATTTT. The chain uses TRBV5-1 and TRBJ2-3; 7 bases agree with TRBD1. With V trimmed by 1 base and J by 4 bases, 12 bases remained unmatched. The germline CDR1 and CDR2 sequences are SGHRS and YFSETQ. CDR3 length: 17 amino acids.

CDR3 in DNA: TGTGCCAGCAGCGTAGGTGGCAACTCCTACGAGCAGTACTTC. Translating gives CASSVGGNSYEQYF. The chain joins TRBV9 to TRBJ2-7; D is unresolved. The length of the CDR3 is 14 residues. The germline V gene has CDR1 SGDLS and CDR2 YYNGEE. Deletions cut 0 bases from V and 0 bases from J, with 7 bases between.

This clone came up once. The chain links TRBV5-8 to TRBJ1-3, with D unclear. Germline V CDR1 and CDR2: SGHTS, YDEGEE. The CDR3 length is 14 residues. Trimming took off 4 bases at V and 0 bases at J, with 8 bases between the two ends. The CDR3 DNA reads TGTGCCAGCAGCCATCTATTCTCTGGAAACACCATATATTTT. This codes for CASSHLFSGNTIYF.

V gene TRBV2 combines with J gene TRBJ2-3; D might be TRBD1 or TRBD2, each matching 5 bases. Trimming removed 11 bases from V and 6 bases from J, with 18 bases in between. There are 13 residues in the CDR3. Germline values: CDR1 SNHLY, CDR2 FYNNEI. The CDR3 region is CAGTEGLEDTQYF. The CDR3 DNA reads as TGTGCCGGCACCGAGGGGCTAGAGGATACGCAGTATTTT.

This clone was detected only once. This rearrangement joins TRBV29-1 to TRBJ2-1; D is unclear. The CDR3 spans 11 residues. Trimming left V 6 bases short and J 3 bases short, with 6 bases between. Germline V gene sequence: CDR1 SQVTM, CDR2 ANQGSEA. CDR3 residues: CSVENYNEQFF. The CDR3 coding sequence is TGCAGCGTAGAAAACTACAATGAGCAGTTCTTC.

The chain couples TRBV28 to TRBJ1-1; 8 bases line up with TRBD1. V lost 5 bases and J lost 1; bases outside the gene matches: 6. The CDR3 loop spans 15 amino acids. CDR1 and CDR2 (germline): MDHEN, SYDVKM. Here the CDR3 DNA reads TGTGCCAGCAGTGAAGGGACAGGCGAGAACACTGAAGCTTTCTTT. This codes for CASSEGTGENTEAFF.

The chain combines TRBV7-2 with TRBJ1-2; tentative D call: TRBD1 (5 bases). Germline-derived CDR1 and CDR2 are SGHTA and FQGNSA. The CDR3 contains 15 residues. Trimming shortened V by 1 base and J by 7 bases, and 16 bases separated the two germline ends. The DNA for the CDR3 is TGTGCCAGCAGCTTAGTGAGCGGGGGGAAGGCTGGCTACACCTTC. Translated: CASSLVSGGKAGYTF.

This chain links TRBV29-1 with TRBJ1-2; D may be TRBD1 (5 bases). The CDR3 sequence is 13 residues long. Germline V lookup: CDR1 SQVTM, CDR2 ANQGSEA. Trimming took off 3 bases at V and 4 bases at J, with 12 bases between the two ends. In nucleotides, the CDR3 is TGCAGCGTTGAGGGACCAGAGGCCTATGGCTACACCTTC. Amino acid sequence: CSVEGPEAYGYTF.

The chain links TRBV6-2 or TRBV6-3 to TRBJ1-2, with TRBD1 matching 7 bases. Germline V gene data show CDR1 as MNHEY and CDR2 as SVGEGT. The CDR3 runs 14 residues. V was pared by 5 bases and J by 4 bases, with 7 bases of the junction left unmatched. The CDR3: CASSRQGLAYGYTF. CDR3 nucleotides: TGTGCCAGCAGTCGACAGGGACTTGCCTATGGCTACACCTTC.

The chain employs TRBV24-1 and TRBJ1-2; 7 bases align to TRBD1. Germline CDR1 and CDR2: KGHDR and SFDVKD. V lost 5 bases to trimming and J lost 2 bases; unmatched junction nucleotides: 4. The CDR3 has 14 residues. In DNA form, the CDR3 reads TGTGCCACCAGTGGTAGACAGGGAAACTATGGCTACACCTTC. As protein: CATSGRQGNYGYTF.

This clone was seen once. The gene calls are TRBV25-1 and TRBJ1-2; 7 bases fit TRBD1. The CDR3 sequence is 13 residues long. Trimming took 5 bases from V and 5 from J; bases not matched to a gene: 5. Germline V gene lookup returns CDR1 MGHDK and CDR2 SYGVNS. This chain's CDR3 is CASSRGQSYGYTF. CDR3 bases: TGTGCCAGCAGTAGGGGACAGAGTTATGGCTACACCTTC.

The rearrangement links TRBV3-1 (or the pseudogene TRBV3-2) to TRBJ1-6, with 9 bases lining up with TRBD1. V dropped 3 bases and J dropped 10; count of bases not matched to a gene: 10. The CDR3 is made up of 16 amino acids. Germline V gene data show CDR1 as LGHDT and CDR2 as YNNKEL (reference sequence). CDR3 residues: CASSHGPGTGRSPLHF. The CDR3 DNA reads as TGTGCCAGCAGCCATGGCCCCGGGACAGGGCGATCACCCCTCCACTTT.

The chain is built from TRBV6-5 and TRBJ1-2; D gene uncertain. Per the germline V gene, CDR1 is MNHEY and CDR2 is SVGAGI. The CDR3 loop spans 12 amino acids. V lost 6 bases to trimming and J lost 4 bases, with 9 bases between them. CDR3 bases: TGTGCCAGCAGAGAGGGTCTCTATGGCTACACCTTC. Amino acid sequence: CASREGLYGYTF.

The chain combines TRBV5-1 with TRBJ1-1; 10 bases map to TRBD1. Per the germline V gene, CDR1 is SGHRS and CDR2 is YFSETQ. Trimming removed 3 bases from V and 1 base from J; junction bases left unmatched: 3. The CDR3 totals 15 residues. CDR3 sequence: CASSSRTGGNTEAFF. The CDR3 DNA follows: TGCGCCAGCAGCTCGAGGACAGGGGGGAACACTGAAGCTTTCTTT.

This sequence joins TRBV5-1 and TRBJ1-1; no firm D call. V was cut by 0 bases and J by 7 bases, with 7 bases left in between. The germline V gene encodes CDR1 SGHRS and CDR2 YFSETQ. The CDR3 spans 12 residues. The CDR3 bases are TGCGCCAGCAGCTTGGGAAATGGTGAAGCTTTCTTT. Translated, it gives CASSLGNGEAFF.

The chain joins TRBV19 to TRBJ2-1; 8 positions match TRBD1. J lost 8 bases, V lost 7 bases, and 7 bases had no gene match. In germline, CDR1 is LNHDA, CDR2 SQIVND (reference sequence). This CDR3 is 13 amino acids long. The CDR3 here is CASTQGERDEQFF. The DNA for the CDR3 is TGTGCCAGTACACAGGGGGAGCGGGATGAGCAGTTCTTC.

The chain carries TRBV7-2 and TRBJ2-7; no definite D call. V was shortened by 5 bases and J by 0 bases, with 17 bases between the two germline ends. Germline-derived CDR1 and CDR2 are SGHTA and FQGNSA. This CDR3 is 16 amino acids long. Here the CDR3 reads CASSPRFDSASYEQYF. In DNA, the CDR3 is TGTGCCAGCAGCCCCCGTTTCGATAGTGCCTCCTACGAGCAGTACTTC.

The rearrangement uses TRBV6-5 and TRBJ2-1; 7 nucleotides line up with TRBD2. Germline trimming cut 4 bases from V and 0 bases from J; bases unmatched to any gene: 6. This CDR3 contains 16 residues. Germline CDR1 MNHEY, CDR2 SVGAGI. CDR3 DNA sequence: TGTGCCAGCAGTTCAACCGGGGGGAGCTCCTACAATGAGCAGTTCTTC. Encoded protein: CASSSTGGSSYNEQFF.

The chain recombines TRBV2 with TRBJ2-1, with 10 bases lining up with TRBD2. The CDR3 covers 14 residues. The V and J ends lost 7 bases and 8 bases, in that order; junction bases with no gene match: 8. Germline loops: CDR1 SNHLY, CDR2 FYNNEI. DNA for the CDR3: TGTGCCAGCACCTCTAGCGGGAGAAGTCATGAGCAGTTCTTC. The encoded protein is CASTSSGRSHEQFF.